The clone carrying this TCR beta chain has a handful of counts. Its antigen remains unidentified. The CDR3 contains 14 residues. Trimming removed 1 base from V and 0 bases from J, with 7 bases in between. From germline, CDR1 is LGHNA and CDR2 YSLEER. What was sequenced were expressed TCRB transcripts, since all of the isolated RNA had been reverse transcribed. The assay was immunoSEQ multiplex PCR, and TCRdb's table has in-frame clones only and misses some. The sample consists of about 900,000 clones, roughly 17% of them appearing once. The data were taken from a study of beta chain features in type 1 diabetes. Study results and caveats: VDJ junctions in type 1 diabetes patients carried more deletions and fewer insertions.

This chain connects TRBV4-3 to TRBJ2-7, with D maybe TRBD2 (6 bases). The receptor was derived from a woman younger than 35 in good health. Input material: naive CD4+ T cells from blood. This CDR3 is CASSQVGSSYEQYF. The CDR3 DNA reads as TGCGCCAGCAGCCAAGTCGGGAGCTCCTACGAGCAGTACTTC.